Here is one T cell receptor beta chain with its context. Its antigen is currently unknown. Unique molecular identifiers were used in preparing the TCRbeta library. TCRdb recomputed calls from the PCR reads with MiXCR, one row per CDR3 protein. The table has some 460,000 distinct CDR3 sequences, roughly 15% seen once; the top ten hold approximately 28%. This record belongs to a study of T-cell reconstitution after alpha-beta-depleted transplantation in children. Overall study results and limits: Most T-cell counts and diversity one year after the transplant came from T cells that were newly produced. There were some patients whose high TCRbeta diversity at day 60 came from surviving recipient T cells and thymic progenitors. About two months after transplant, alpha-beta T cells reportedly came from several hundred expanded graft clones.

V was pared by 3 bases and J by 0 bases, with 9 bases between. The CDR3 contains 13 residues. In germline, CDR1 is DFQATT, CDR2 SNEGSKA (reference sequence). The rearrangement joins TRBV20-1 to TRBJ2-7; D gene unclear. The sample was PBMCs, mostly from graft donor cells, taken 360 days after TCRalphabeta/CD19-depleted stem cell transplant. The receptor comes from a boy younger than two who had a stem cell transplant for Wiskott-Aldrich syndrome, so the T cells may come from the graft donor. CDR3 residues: CSASRPVSYEQYF. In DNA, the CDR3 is TGCAGTGCTAGTCGTCCGGTCTCCTACGAGCAGTACTTC.